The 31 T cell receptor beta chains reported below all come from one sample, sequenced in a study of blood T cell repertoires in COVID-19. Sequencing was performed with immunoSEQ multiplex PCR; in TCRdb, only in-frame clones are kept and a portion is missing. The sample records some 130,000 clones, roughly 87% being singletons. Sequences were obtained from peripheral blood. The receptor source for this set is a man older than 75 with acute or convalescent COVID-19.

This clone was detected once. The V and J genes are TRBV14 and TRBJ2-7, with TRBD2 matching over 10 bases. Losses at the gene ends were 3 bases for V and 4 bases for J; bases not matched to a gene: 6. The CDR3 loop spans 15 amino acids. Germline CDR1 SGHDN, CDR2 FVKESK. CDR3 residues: CASSHKGLAVYEQYF. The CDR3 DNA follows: TGTGCCAGCAGCCACAAAGGACTAGCGGTTTACGAGCAGTACTTC. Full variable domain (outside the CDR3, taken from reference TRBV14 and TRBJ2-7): EAGVTQFPSHSVIEKGQTVTLRCDPISGHDNLYWYRRVMGKEIKFLLHFVKESKQDESGMPNNRFLAERTGGTYSTLKVQPAELEDSGVYFCASSHKGLAVYEQYFGPGTRLTVT.

CDR3 loop: CASSESGGSRANYGYTF. The CDR3 nucleotides read TGTGCCAGCAGTGAATCCGGCGGCAGCCGAGCTAACTATGGCTACACCTTC. The rearrangement uses TRBV25-1 and TRBJ1-2; D not certain. Trimming took 1 base from V and 0 from J, leaving 15 bases between them. This CDR3 has 17 residues. Germline V gene sequence: CDR1 MGHDK, CDR2 SYGVNS.

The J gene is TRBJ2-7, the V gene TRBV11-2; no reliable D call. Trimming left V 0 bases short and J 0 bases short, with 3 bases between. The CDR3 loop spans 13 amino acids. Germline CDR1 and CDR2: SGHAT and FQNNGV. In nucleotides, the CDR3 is TGTGCCAGCAGCTTAGATCTCTCCTACGAGCAGTACTTC. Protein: CASSLDLSYEQYF.

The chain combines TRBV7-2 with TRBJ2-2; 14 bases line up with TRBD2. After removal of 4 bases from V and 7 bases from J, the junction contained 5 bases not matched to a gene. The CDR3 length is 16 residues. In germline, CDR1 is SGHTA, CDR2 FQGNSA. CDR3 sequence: CASSSGLAGGVGELFF. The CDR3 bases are TGTGCCAGCAGCTCTGGACTAGCGGGAGGTGTCGGGGAGCTGTTTTTT.

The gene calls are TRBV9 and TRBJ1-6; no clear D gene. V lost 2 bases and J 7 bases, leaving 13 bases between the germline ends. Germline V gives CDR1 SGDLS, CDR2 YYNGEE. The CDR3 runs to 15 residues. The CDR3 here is CASSVLYGGNSPLHF. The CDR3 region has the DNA TGTGCCAGCAGCGTTTTGTACGGAGGGAATTCACCCCTCCACTTT.

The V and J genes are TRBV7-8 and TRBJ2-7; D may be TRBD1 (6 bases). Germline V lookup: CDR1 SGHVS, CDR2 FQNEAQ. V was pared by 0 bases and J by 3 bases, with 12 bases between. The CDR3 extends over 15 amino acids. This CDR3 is CASSLARTDLYEQYF. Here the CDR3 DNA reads TGTGCCAGCAGCTTAGCCCGGACAGATCTCTACGAGCAGTACTTC.

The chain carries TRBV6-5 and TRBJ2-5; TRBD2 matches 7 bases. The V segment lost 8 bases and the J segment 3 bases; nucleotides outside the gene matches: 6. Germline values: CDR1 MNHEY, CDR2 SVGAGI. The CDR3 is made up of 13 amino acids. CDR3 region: CASRREVEETQYF. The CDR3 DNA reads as TGTGCCAGCCGACGGGAGGTTGAAGAGACCCAGTACTTC.

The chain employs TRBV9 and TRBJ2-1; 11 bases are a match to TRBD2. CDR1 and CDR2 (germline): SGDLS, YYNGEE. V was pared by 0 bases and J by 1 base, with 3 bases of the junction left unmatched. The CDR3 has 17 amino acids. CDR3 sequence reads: CASSVGSSGGSYNEQFF. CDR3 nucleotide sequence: TGTGCCAGCAGCGTAGGGTCTAGCGGGGGGTCCTACAATGAGCAGTTCTTC.

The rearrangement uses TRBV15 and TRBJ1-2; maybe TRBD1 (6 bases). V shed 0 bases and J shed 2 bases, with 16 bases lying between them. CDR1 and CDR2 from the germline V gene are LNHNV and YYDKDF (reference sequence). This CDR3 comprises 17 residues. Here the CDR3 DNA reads TGTGCCACCAGCAGAGATCTCTCAGGGGCTAAAAACTATGGCTACACCTTC. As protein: CATSRDLSGAKNYGYTF.

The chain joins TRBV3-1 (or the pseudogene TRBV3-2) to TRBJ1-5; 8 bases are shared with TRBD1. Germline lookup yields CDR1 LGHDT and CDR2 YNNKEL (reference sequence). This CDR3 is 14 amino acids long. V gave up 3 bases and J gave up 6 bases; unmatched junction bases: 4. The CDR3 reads CASSQRTGTQPQHF. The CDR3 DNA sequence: TGTGCCAGCAGCCAGCGGACAGGGACTCAGCCCCAGCATTTT.

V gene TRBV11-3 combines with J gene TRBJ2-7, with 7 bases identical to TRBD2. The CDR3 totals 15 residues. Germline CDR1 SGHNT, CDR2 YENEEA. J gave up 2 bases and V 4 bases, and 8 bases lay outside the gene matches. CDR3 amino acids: CASSYLTSRTYEQYF. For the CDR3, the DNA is TGTGCCAGCAGCTACCTGACTAGCCGTACCTACGAGCAGTACTTC. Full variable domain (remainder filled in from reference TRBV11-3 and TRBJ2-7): EAGVVQSPRYKIIEKKQPVAFWCNPISGHNTLYWYLQNLGQGPELLIRYENEEAVDDSQLPKDRFSAERLKGVDSTLKIQPAELGDSAVYLCASSYLTSRTYEQYFGPGTRLTVT.

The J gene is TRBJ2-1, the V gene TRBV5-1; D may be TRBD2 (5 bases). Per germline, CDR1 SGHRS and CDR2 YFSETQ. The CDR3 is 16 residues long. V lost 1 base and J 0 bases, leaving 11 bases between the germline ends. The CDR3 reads CASSLKGGSSYNEQFF. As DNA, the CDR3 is TGCGCCAGCAGCTTGAAGGGTGGGAGCTCCTACAATGAGCAGTTCTTC.

The DNA of the CDR3 is TGTGCCAGCAGCTTACGAGCCCTCCCGGGCTATGGCTACACCTTC. Protein product: CASSLRALPGYGYTF. The chain carries TRBV11-2 and TRBJ1-2; D gene uncertain. The V end was cut by 2 bases, the J end by 4 bases, with 14 bases between. Germline lookup yields CDR1 SGHAT and CDR2 FQNNGV. The CDR3 is 15 residues long.

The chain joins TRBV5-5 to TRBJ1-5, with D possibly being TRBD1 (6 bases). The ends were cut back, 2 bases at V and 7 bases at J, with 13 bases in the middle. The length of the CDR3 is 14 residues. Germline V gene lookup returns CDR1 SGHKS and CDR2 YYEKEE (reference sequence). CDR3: CASSFEQGPQPQHF. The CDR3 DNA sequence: TGTGCCAGCAGCTTCGAGCAGGGGCCCCAGCCCCAGCATTTT.

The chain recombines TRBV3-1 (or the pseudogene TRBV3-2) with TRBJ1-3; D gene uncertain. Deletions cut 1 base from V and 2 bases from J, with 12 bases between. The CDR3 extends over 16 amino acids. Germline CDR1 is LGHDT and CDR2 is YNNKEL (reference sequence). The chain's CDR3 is CASSQVPSGAGNTIYF. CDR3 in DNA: TGTGCCAGCAGCCAAGTCCCTTCCGGGGCTGGAAACACCATATATTTT.

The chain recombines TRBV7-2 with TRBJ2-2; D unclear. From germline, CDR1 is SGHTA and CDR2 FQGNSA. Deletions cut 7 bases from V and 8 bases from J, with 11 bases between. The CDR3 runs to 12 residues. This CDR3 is CASTTLAGELFF. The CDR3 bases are TGTGCCAGCACCACGTTGGCAGGGGAGCTGTTTTTT.

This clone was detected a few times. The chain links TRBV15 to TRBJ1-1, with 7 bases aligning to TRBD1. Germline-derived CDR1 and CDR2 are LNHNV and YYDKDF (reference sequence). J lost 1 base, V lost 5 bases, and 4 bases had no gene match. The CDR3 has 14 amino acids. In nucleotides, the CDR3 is TGTGCCACCAGCGCCAGGGGGGCGAACACTGAAGCTTTCTTT. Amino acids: CATSARGANTEAFF.

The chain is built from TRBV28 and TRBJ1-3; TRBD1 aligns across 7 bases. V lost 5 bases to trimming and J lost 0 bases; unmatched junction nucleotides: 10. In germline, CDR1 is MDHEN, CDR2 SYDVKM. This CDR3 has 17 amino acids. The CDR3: CASSANRGVSSGNTIYF. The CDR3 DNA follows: TGTGCCAGCAGTGCTAACAGGGGCGTTAGCTCTGGAAACACCATATATTTT.

The CDR3 sequence: CASSEEFAGEEKLFF. The DNA for the CDR3 is TGTGCCAGCAGTGAAGAGTTCGCAGGGGAGGAAAAACTGTTTTTT. The chain has TRBV6-1 and TRBJ1-4; D perhaps matches TRBD1 (6 bases). This CDR3 contains 15 residues. Germline-derived CDR1 and CDR2 are MNHNS and SASEGT. V lost 1 base, J lost 8 bases, and 14 bases lay in between.

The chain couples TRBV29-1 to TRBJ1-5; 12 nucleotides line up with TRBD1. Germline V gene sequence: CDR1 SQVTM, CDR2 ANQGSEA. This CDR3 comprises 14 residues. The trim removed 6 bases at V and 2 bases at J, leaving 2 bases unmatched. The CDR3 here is CSVGTGGGNQPQHF. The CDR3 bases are TGCAGCGTGGGGACAGGGGGCGGCAATCAGCCCCAGCATTTT.

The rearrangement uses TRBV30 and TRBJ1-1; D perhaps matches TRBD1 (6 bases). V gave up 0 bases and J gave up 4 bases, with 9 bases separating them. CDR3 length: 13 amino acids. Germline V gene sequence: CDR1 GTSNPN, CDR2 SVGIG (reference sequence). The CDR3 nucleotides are TGTGCCTGGAGTGTAGCAGGGGCCACTGAAGCTTTCTTT. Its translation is CAWSVAGATEAFF.

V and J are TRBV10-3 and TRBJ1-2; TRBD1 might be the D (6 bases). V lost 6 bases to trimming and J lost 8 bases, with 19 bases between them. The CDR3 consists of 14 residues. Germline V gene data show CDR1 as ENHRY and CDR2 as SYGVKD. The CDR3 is CAIRGGLWDRGYTF. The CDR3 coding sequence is TGTGCCATCAGGGGGGGGCTCTGGGACCGCGGCTACACCTTC.

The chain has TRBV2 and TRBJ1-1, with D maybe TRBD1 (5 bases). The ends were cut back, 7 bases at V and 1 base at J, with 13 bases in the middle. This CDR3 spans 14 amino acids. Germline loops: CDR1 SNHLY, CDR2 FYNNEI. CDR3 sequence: CASIVSGANTEAFF. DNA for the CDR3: TGTGCCAGCATTGTCAGCGGGGCGAACACTGAAGCTTTCTTT.

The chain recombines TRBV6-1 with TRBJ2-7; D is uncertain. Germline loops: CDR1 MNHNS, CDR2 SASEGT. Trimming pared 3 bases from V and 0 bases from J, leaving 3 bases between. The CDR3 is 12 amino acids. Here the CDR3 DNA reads TGTGCCAGCAGTGACAACTCCTACGAGCAGTACTTC. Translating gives CASSDNSYEQYF.

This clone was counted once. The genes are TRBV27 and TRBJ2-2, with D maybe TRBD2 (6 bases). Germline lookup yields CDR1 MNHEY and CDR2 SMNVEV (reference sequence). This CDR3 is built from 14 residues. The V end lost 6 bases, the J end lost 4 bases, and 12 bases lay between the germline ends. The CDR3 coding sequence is TGTGCCAGCAGAGTGCGGGGCACCACCGGGGAGCTGTTTTTT. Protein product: CASRVRGTTGELFF.

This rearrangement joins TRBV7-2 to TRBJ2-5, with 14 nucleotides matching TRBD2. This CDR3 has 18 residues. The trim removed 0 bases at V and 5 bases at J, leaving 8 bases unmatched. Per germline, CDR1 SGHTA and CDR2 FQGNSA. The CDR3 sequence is CASSLARLAGGRGETQYF. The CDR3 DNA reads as TGTGCCAGCAGCTTAGCACGACTAGCGGGAGGGAGGGGGGAGACCCAGTACTTC.

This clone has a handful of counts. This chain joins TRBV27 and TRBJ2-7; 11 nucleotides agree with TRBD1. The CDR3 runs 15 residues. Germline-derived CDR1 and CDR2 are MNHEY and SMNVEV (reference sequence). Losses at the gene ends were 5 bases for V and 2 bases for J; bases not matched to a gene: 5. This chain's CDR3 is CASSALGQGAYEQYF. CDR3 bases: TGTGCCAGCAGTGCCCTGGGACAGGGGGCCTACGAGCAGTACTTC.

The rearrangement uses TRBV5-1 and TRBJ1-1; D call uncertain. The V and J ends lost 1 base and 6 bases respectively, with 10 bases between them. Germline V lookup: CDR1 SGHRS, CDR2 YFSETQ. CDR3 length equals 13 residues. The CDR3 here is CASSLMAGSEAFF. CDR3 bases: TGCGCCAGCAGCTTGATGGCAGGATCTGAAGCTTTCTTT.

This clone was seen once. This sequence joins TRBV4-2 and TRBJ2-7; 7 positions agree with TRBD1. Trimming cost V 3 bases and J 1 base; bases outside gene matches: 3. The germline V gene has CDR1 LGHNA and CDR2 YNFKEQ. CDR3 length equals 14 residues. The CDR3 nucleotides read TGTGCCAGCAGCCACGGGACAGCTTCCTACGAGCAGTACTTC. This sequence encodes CASSHGTASYEQYF.

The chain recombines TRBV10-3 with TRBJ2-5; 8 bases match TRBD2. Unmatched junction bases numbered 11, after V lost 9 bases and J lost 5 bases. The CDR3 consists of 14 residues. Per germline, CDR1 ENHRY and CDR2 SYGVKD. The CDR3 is CAIRDGRAGETQYF. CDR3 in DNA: TGTGCCATTAGAGACGGGAGGGCGGGGGAGACCCAGTACTTC.

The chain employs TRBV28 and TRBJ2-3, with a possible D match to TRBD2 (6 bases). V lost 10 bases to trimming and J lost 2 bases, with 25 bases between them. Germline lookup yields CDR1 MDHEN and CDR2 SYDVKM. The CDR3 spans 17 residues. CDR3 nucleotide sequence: TGTGCCACAGTTAGTGCTACCAAACGGGACTTCACAGATACGCAGTATTTT. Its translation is CATVSATKRDFTDTQYF.